This TCR beta chain came from a study of shared clonotypes between healthy human individuals. CDR1 and CDR2 (germline): SGHTA, FQGNSA. The length of the CDR3 is 17 residues. Losses at the gene ends were 2 bases for V and 6 bases for J; bases not matched to a gene: 13. Measured with immunoSEQ multiplex PCR; TCRdb has only the in-frame clones, and not every one. The sample lists fewer than 3 million clones; roughly 92% were seen once. This TCR derives from a man aged 18 to 29 in good health. Some clones in this sample may be carry-over from other donors' samples. The V and J genes are TRBV7-2 and TRBJ2-1, with 7 bases matching TRBD2. Sequenced material: naive CD4+ T cells from PBMCs. The subset here: CD45RA+ positively selected. CDR3 in DNA: TGTGCCAGCAGCTTACTCGCCGGGGCTAGCGGACTCAATGAGCAGTTCTTC. It yields the protein CASSLLAGASGLNEQFF. Full variable domain (remainder filled in from reference TRBV7-2 and TRBJ2-1): GAGVSQSPSNKVTEKGKDVELRCDPISGHTALYWYRQSLGQGLEFLIYFQGNSAPDKSGLPSDRFSAERTGGSVSTLTIQRTQQEDSAVYLCASSLLAGASGLNEQFFGPGTRLTVL.